Following are 28 T cell receptor beta chains from one sample sequenced in a study of cytomegalovirus exposure and HLA in healthy donors. This table comes from immunoSEQ multiplex PCR, and its TCRdb copy is limited to in-frame clones, with some not included. The table has under 200,000 clones, just under 90% seen once. Sequenced sample: PBMCs. These receptors were taken from a woman aged 18-30 years in good health and CMV-seropositive.

V gene TRBV10-3 combines with J gene TRBJ2-7; tentatively, D is TRBD2 (6 bases). V was clipped by 4 bases and J by 2 bases, with 12 bases between them. The CDR3 loop spans 14 amino acids. Germline V gene sequence: CDR1 ENHRY, CDR2 SYGVKD. CDR3 region: CAISGAGPTYEQYF. The CDR3 bases are TGTGCCATCAGTGGGGCGGGGCCGACCTACGAGCAGTACTTC.

The chain uses TRBV11-2 and TRBJ2-7; D remains unclear. Germline V CDR1 and CDR2: SGHAT, FQNNGV. V shed 1 base and J shed 4 bases, with 5 bases lying between them. The CDR3 is 12 residues long. CDR3 protein: CASSLGEYEQYF. Here the CDR3 DNA reads TGTGCCAGCAGCTTAGGCGAATACGAGCAGTACTTC.

The rearrangement joins TRBV9 to TRBJ1-5; 7 positions match TRBD1. Germline values: CDR1 SGDLS, CDR2 YYNGEE. V lost 4 bases to trimming and J lost 0 bases; unmatched junction nucleotides: 4. The CDR3 has 15 residues. The CDR3 loop is CASSLGGLSNQPQHF. CDR3 coding DNA: TGTGCCAGCAGCTTAGGGGGCCTTAGCAATCAGCCCCAGCATTTT.

This clone came up once. This CDR3 reads CASTLDNEQFF. The CDR3 DNA follows: TGTGCCAGCACCCTAGACAATGAGCAGTTCTTC. The chain has TRBV7-2 and TRBJ2-1; unclear D gene. The germline V gene encodes CDR1 SGHTA and CDR2 FQGNSA. Trimming left V 7 bases short and J 5 bases short, with 6 bases between. The CDR3 covers 11 residues.

Of note for this clone: Other DNA variants within this sample encode the same CDR3. The chain joins TRBV6-1 to TRBJ2-1; D is possibly TRBD2 (5 bases). The CDR3 covers 12 residues. Trimming took 6 bases from V and 6 from J, leaving 9 bases between them. Germline V gene lookup returns CDR1 MNHNS and CDR2 SASEGT. CDR3 DNA: TGTGCCAGCAGCGTAAGCGGCAATGAGCAGTTCTTC. As protein: CASSVSGNEQFF.

The J gene is TRBJ2-1, the V gene TRBV6-1; 9 positions agree with TRBD2. This CDR3 region has 15 residues. Losses at the gene ends were 9 bases for V and 9 bases for J; bases not matched to a gene: 15. The V gene's germline CDR1 is MNHNS and CDR2 SASEGT. For the CDR3, the DNA is TGTGCCAGTAGCGGGAGTATCCAACCGCAACGTGAGCAGTTCTTC. This translates into CASSGSIQPQREQFF.

The chain employs TRBV27 and TRBJ1-1; 7 bases fit TRBD1. The CDR3 runs 14 residues. The ends lost 3 bases at V and 5 bases at J; junction bases unmatched: 6. Germline-derived CDR1 and CDR2 are MNHEY and SMNVEV (reference sequence). The CDR3 here is CASSFRGIGTEAFF. The CDR3 DNA sequence: TGTGCCAGCAGTTTCAGGGGGATAGGGACTGAAGCTTTCTTT.

This chain connects TRBV6-5 to TRBJ2-7; 9 bases line up with TRBD1. The germline V gene has CDR1 MNHEY and CDR2 SVGAGI. The CDR3 runs to 14 residues. V shed 7 bases, J shed 0 bases, and the junction held 4 bases outside the gene matches. CDR3 in amino acids: CASKRDRASYEQYF. The DNA of the CDR3 is TGTGCCAGCAAACGGGACAGGGCCTCCTACGAGCAGTACTTC.

The V and J genes are TRBV5-6 and TRBJ2-2, with D maybe TRBD1 (6 bases). V was cut by 5 bases and J by 2 bases, with 16 bases left in between. The CDR3 consists of 16 residues. Germline V gene sequence: CDR1 SGHDT, CDR2 YYEEEE. The CDR3 spells CASRGPGTYNTGELFF. CDR3 bases: TGTGCCAGCAGGGGCCCCGGGACATATAACACCGGGGAGCTGTTTTTT.

This chain connects TRBV7-9 to TRBJ2-5, with 8 bases aligning to TRBD1. Per germline, CDR1 SEHNR and CDR2 FQNEAQ (reference sequence). The junction had 3 bases not matched to a gene; V was cut back by 1 base and J by 5 bases. The CDR3 is 14 amino acids. As DNA, the CDR3 is TGTGCCAGCAGCTTAGGACAGGGGAGCGAGACCCAGTACTTC. It codes for CASSLGQGSETQYF. The full variable domain, in which reference TRBV7-9 and TRBJ2-5 provide the parts outside the CDR3, is DTGVSQNPRHKITKRGQNVTFRCDPISEHNRLYWYRQTLGQGPEFLTYFQNEAQLEKSRLLSDRFSAERPKGSFSTLEIQRTEQGDSAMYLCASSLGQGSETQYFGPGTRLLVL.

V usage is TRBV29-1 and J usage is TRBJ1-2, with TRBD1 matching 8 bases. Germline V gene lookup returns CDR1 SQVTM and CDR2 ANQGSEA. The ends lost 2 bases at V and 7 bases at J; junction bases unmatched: 6. The CDR3 consists of 13 residues. In nucleotides, the CDR3 is TGCAGCGTTGAAAAGGACAGGGCGGGTGGCTACACCTTC. Protein: CSVEKDRAGGYTF. The whole variable domain, filled in from reference TRBV29-1 and TRBJ1-2, reads SAVISQKPSRDICQRGTSLTIQCQVDSQVTMMFWYRQQPGQSLTLIATANQGSEATYESGFVIDKFPISRPNLTFSTLTVSNMSPEDSSIYLCSVEKDRAGGYTFGSGTRLTVV.

The V call is TRBV10-3, the J call TRBJ2-7; D is uncertain. The CDR3 length is 15 residues. Germline V gives CDR1 ENHRY, CDR2 SYGVKD. V lost 0 bases and J 6 bases, leaving 15 bases between the germline ends. CDR3 coding DNA: TGTGCCATCAGTGAGTCCATAGTATCTACGAGCGAGCAGTACTTC. It specifies CAISESIVSTSEQYF.

V usage is TRBV30 and J usage is TRBJ2-2; D perhaps matches TRBD1 (6 bases). The CDR3 runs to 13 residues. The germline V gene encodes CDR1 GTSNPN and CDR2 SVGIG (reference sequence). V lost 5 bases and J 2 bases, leaving 9 bases between the germline ends. CDR3 coding DNA: TGTGCCTGGGGACAGCCAAACACCGGGGAGCTGTTTTTT. It encodes CAWGQPNTGELFF. Full variable domain (rest looked up from reference TRBV30 and TRBJ2-2): SQTIHQWPATLVQPVGSPLSLECTVEGTSNPNLYWYRQAAGRGLQLLFYSVGIGQISSEVPQNLSASRPQDRQFILSSKKLLLSDSGFYLCAWGQPNTGELFFGEGSRLTVL.

This chain connects TRBV7-9 to TRBJ1-5; D might be TRBD1 (5 bases). With 8 bases removed from V and 4 bases from J, the gap between germline ends came to 15 bases. This CDR3 has 14 amino acids. The germline CDR1 and CDR2 sequences are SEHNR and FQNEAQ (reference sequence). CDR3 coding DNA: TGTGCCAGCGCTCAGCAGGGTCAGAATCAGCCCCAGCATTTT. Amino acids: CASAQQGQNQPQHF.

This clone was counted a single time. CDR3 sequence reads: CSAITGENTGELFF. Here the CDR3 DNA reads TGCAGCGCGATTACAGGGGAGAACACCGGGGAGCTGTTTTTT. The gene calls are TRBV29-1 and TRBJ2-2; TRBD1 matches 7 bases. The CDR3 loop spans 14 amino acids. In germline, CDR1 is SQVTM, CDR2 ANQGSEA. Trimming cost V 7 bases and J 1 base; bases outside gene matches: 6.

The rearrangement joins TRBV19 to TRBJ1-3; no reliable D call. Germline CDR1 and CDR2: LNHDA and SQIVND (reference sequence). V was trimmed by 7 bases and J by 4 bases, leaving 11 bases between them. The CDR3 runs to 13 residues. The CDR3 loop is CASTAEEGNTIYF. Here the CDR3 DNA reads TGTGCCAGTACCGCGGAAGAAGGAAACACCATATATTTT.

This sequence joins TRBV9 and TRBJ1-2, with D possibly TRBD1 on 5 matching bases. Trimming removed 4 bases from V and 2 bases from J, with 9 bases in between. Per the germline V gene, CDR1 is SGDLS and CDR2 is YYNGEE. This CDR3 is 13 amino acids long. DNA for the CDR3: TGTGCCAGCAGCCCCGACAGAAACTATGGCTACACCTTC. Its protein product is CASSPDRNYGYTF.

This clone was counted once. V is TRBV29-1 and J is TRBJ1-2, with 10 bases aligning to TRBD1. Germline loops: CDR1 SQVTM, CDR2 ANQGSEA. The CDR3 length is 13 residues. V lost 3 bases and J lost 4; bases outside the gene matches: 2. CDR3 protein: CSVDWDRGYGYTF. Here the CDR3 DNA reads TGCAGCGTTGACTGGGACAGGGGCTATGGCTACACCTTC.

This clone was recorded a few times. This chain uses TRBV11-3 with TRBJ2-7, with unresolved D. The germline V and J ends were trimmed by 4 bases and 2 bases, with 3 bases remaining between them. The V gene's germline CDR1 is SGHNT and CDR2 YENEEA. This CDR3 spans 11 amino acids. CDR3 amino acids: CASSSAYEQYF. The CDR3 nucleotides read TGTGCCAGCAGCTCGGCCTACGAGCAGTACTTC.

The chain uses TRBV2 and TRBJ2-3, with D maybe TRBD2 (6 bases). Trimming removed 6 bases from V and 0 bases from J, with 13 bases in between. The CDR3 is made up of 15 amino acids. Germline V gene sequence: CDR1 SNHLY, CDR2 FYNNEI. The CDR3 spells CASSVSGDSTDTQYF. CDR3 DNA: TGTGCCAGCAGCGTCTCGGGGGACAGCACAGATACGCAGTATTTT.

The chain joins TRBV18 to TRBJ2-5; possibly TRBD2 for D (6 bases). From germline, CDR1 is KGHSH and CDR2 LQKENI. V was clipped by 5 bases and J by 0 bases, with 16 bases between them. This CDR3 has 16 amino acids. The CDR3 loop is CASSSPGLQYQETQYF. The CDR3 DNA follows: TGTGCCAGCTCATCGCCGGGACTCCAGTACCAAGAGACCCAGTACTTC.

This chain connects TRBV4-1 to TRBJ2-3, with TRBD2 as a possible D gene (5 bases). Trimming left V 5 bases short and J 2 bases short, with 14 bases between. The germline V gene encodes CDR1 MGHRA and CDR2 YSYEKL. The CDR3 length is 15 residues. For the CDR3, the DNA is TGCGCCAGCAGCGACGGACTGGCCTACACAGATACGCAGTATTTT. It translates to CASSDGLAYTDTQYF.

V usage is TRBV7-9 and J usage is TRBJ2-1; 7 bases line up with TRBD1. V trimming: 2 bases; J trimming: 10 bases; junction bases outside the gene matches: 5. The CDR3 runs 13 residues. Germline lookup yields CDR1 SEHNR and CDR2 FQNEAQ (reference sequence). The CDR3 nucleotides are TGTGCCAGCAGCTTAAACTGGGACAGCGAGCAGTTCTTC. Residues: CASSLNWDSEQFF.

The chain couples TRBV29-1 to TRBJ2-1, with unresolved D. This CDR3 spans 11 amino acids. Germline V gene sequence: CDR1 SQVTM, CDR2 ANQGSEA. Trimming removed 7 bases from V and 8 bases from J, with 12 bases in between. CDR3 residues: CSGRRGDEQFF. The DNA for the CDR3 is TGCAGCGGGAGACGCGGCGATGAGCAGTTCTTC.

This chain joins TRBV7-3 and TRBJ2-1, with 9 bases matching TRBD2. CDR3 length equals 16 residues. The V segment lost 4 bases and the J segment 2 bases; nucleotides outside the gene matches: 6. CDR1 and CDR2 (germline): SGHTA, FQGTGA. DNA of the CDR3: TGTGCCAGCAGCTCCCAAGCGGGAGGTGCCTACAATGAGCAGTTCTTC. Translated: CASSSQAGGAYNEQFF.

The chain has TRBV7-9 and TRBJ1-2; 7 bases are shared with TRBD1. Looked up from germline, CDR1 is SEHNR and CDR2 is FQNEAQ (reference sequence). Unmatched junction bases numbered 15, after V lost 6 bases and J lost 8 bases. There are 15 residues in the CDR3. Here the CDR3 DNA reads TGTGCCAGCAGTCGAATCGGGACAGTCCCTGGAGGCTACACCTTC. It encodes CASSRIGTVPGGYTF.

V and J are TRBV2 and TRBJ2-5; TRBD1 is a possible D gene (6 bases). The germline V gene encodes CDR1 SNHLY and CDR2 FYNNEI. Trimming cost V 3 bases and J 1 base, with 9 bases left between them. CDR3 length: 14 amino acids. The CDR3 DNA sequence: TGTGCCAGCAGTGACAGGGGTTTCCAAGAGACCCAGTACTTC. Translation: CASSDRGFQETQYF.

The CDR3 is CASSQADRGKFREKLFF. The CDR3 DNA follows: TGTGCCAGCAGCCAAGCTGACAGGGGCAAGTTCCGTGAAAAACTGTTTTTT. The chain couples TRBV4-2 to TRBJ1-4, with TRBD1 matching 8 bases. The V gene end was trimmed by 1 base and the J gene end by 7 bases; junction bases not matched to a gene: 11. Germline CDR1 reads LGHNA; CDR2 reads YNFKEQ. The length of the CDR3 is 17 residues.